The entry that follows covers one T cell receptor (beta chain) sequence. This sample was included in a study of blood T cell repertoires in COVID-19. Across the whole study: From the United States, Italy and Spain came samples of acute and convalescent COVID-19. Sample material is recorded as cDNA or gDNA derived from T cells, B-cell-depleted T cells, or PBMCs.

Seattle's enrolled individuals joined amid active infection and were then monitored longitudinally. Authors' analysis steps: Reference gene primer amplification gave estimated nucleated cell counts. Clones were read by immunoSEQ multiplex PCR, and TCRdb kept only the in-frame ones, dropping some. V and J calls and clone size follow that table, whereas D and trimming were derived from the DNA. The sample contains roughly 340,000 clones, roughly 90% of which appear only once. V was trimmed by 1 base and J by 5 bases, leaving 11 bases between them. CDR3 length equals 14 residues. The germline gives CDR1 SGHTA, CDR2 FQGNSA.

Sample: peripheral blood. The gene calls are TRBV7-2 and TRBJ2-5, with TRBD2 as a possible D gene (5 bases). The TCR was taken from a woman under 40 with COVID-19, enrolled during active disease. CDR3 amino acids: CASSLGLRPETQYF. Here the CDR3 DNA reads TGTGCCAGCAGCTTAGGACTACGCCCCGAGACCCAGTACTTC.